The rows below give T cell receptor beta chains drawn from one sample of a study of radiation and T cells in renal cell carcinoma. Profiled with immunoSEQ multiplex PCR; TCRdb holds only in-frame clones, not every one. Among 120,000 or so clones listed, 88% were seen once. The sample was blood, taken from a patient whose treatment included radiotherapy and nephrectomy. These receptors were obtained from a woman in her 70s with renal cell carcinoma. The CDR3 runs from the conserved cysteine through the conserved F or W. The D gene is left open where the match is weak. Size is omitted from some rows. Given values are once, few, many or a class for expanded clones.

TRBV28	15	-	-	TRBJ2-3	TGTGCCAGCAATGACGGTGGTCTCCGGACAGATACGCAGTATTTT	CASNDGGLRTDTQYF
TRBV7-2	16	-	TRBD2	TRBJ2-3	TGTGCCAGCAGCTTAGAGGAGCGGGGCCCCACAGATACGCAGTATTTT	CASSLEERGPTDTQYF
TRBV6-1	12	-	-	TRBJ2-5	TGTGCCAGCAGTGAGGACTCAGAGACCCAGTACTTC	CASSEDSETQYF
TRBV30	15	-	TRBD2	TRBJ2-1	TGTGCCTGGAGTGTACTCGTTAGCGGGGGGATGGAGCAGTTCTTC	CAWSVLVSGGMEQFF
TRBV5-4	15	-	-	TRBJ1-1	TGTGCCAGCAGCCAAGAAGGTTACATGAACACTGAAGCTTTCTTT	CASSQEGYMNTEAFF
TRBV7-3	13	-	-	TRBJ2-5	TGTGCCAGCAGCGCACAGGGCCGGGAGACCCAGTACTTC	CASSAQGRETQYF
TRBV7-2	16	-	-	TRBJ1-4	TGTGCCAGCAGCTCCTCGGGCCTCATTCCCAATGAAAAACTGTTTTTT	CASSSSGLIPNEKLFF
TRBV2	14	-	TRBD1	TRBJ2-7	TGTGCCAGCAGTGCAGGATTGACAGGGGACGGGGAGTACTTC	CASSAGLTGDGEYF
TRBV6-5	15	once	-	TRBJ2-7	TGTGCCAGCAGTTACAACAGGCCGGTAGGTCGTGAGCAGTACTTC	CASSYNRPVGREQYF
TRBV6-5	14	-	TRBD2	TRBJ2-1	TGTGCCAGCAGTTATCAGCGGGGAAGGAGTGAGCAGTTCTTC	CASSYQRGRSEQFF
TRBV10-2	15	-	TRBD1	TRBJ1-5	TGCGCCAGCAGTGAGTCCGGACAGGGGAATCAGCCCCAGCATTTT	CASSESGQGNQPQHF
TRBV6-6	15	-	TRBD1	TRBJ1-6	TGTGCCAGCAGCCCCGGGACAGGGGGCGGCTCACCCCTCCACTTT	CASSPGTGGGSPLHF
TRBV10-3	17	-	-	TRBJ2-6	TGTGCCATCAGTGAGGGGACTGGAGGGAGTGGGGCCAACGTCCTGACTTTC	CAISEGTGGSGANVLTF
TRBV21-1	14	few	-	TRBJ2-7	TGTGCCAGCAGCCTCGGGGAGGAGTCCTACGAGCAGTACTTC	CASSLGEESYEQYF
TRBV15	13	-	-	TRBJ1-2	TGTGCCACCAGGGGAACTGTTTACTATGGCTACACCTTC	CATRGTVYYGYTF
TRBV6-5	16	once	-	TRBJ2-1	TGTGCCAGCAGTTTCCGACTACAAAGCTCCTACAATGAGCAGTTCTTC	CASSFRLQSSYNEQFF
TRBV19	14	-	-	TRBJ1-1	TGTGCCAGTAGTATAGATCGGGGGTCGGGAGAAGCTTTCTTT	CASSIDRGSGEAFF
TRBV11-3	14	-	-	TRBJ2-2	TGTGCCAGCAGCTCCCGGGTGAACACCGGGGAGCTGTTTTTT	CASSSRVNTGELFF
TRBV19	14	once	-	TRBJ1-5	TGTGCCAGTAGTACCCGACAGGAGGAACAGCCCCAGCATTTT	CASSTRQEEQPQHF
TRBV25-1	18	-	-	TRBJ2-5	TGTGCCAGCAGTGAATGGGTTGGCCTTGACTTGATGGGAGAGACCCAGTACTTC	CASSEWVGLDLMGETQYF
TRBV21-1	16	-	-	TRBJ1-5	TGTGCCAGCAGCACCTACAGGGGAGGGGGAATTGCGGCCCAGCATTTT	CASSTYRGGGIAAQHF
TRBV25-1	11	once	-	TRBJ2-1	TGTGCCAGCAGACGTAACAATGAGCAGTTCTTC	CASRRNNEQFF
TRBV5-1	15	-	TRBD1	TRBJ1-2	TGCGCCAGCAGCGACTTCCGGGACAGGGGGCATGGCTACACCTTC	CASSDFRDRGHGYTF
TRBV4-2	15	-	-	TRBJ2-7	TGTGCCAGCAGCCAAGCAAATCAGGGCTCCTACGAGCAGTACTTC	CASSQANQGSYEQYF
TRBV9	15	-	-	TRBJ1-1	TGTGCCAGCAGCCCAAATGGGACACCGAACACTGAAGCTTTCTTT	CASSPNGTPNTEAFF
TRBV19	15	-	-	TRBJ1-2	TGTGCCAGTAGTAAGGGAGGCGATTCTAACTATGGCTACACCTTC	CASSKGGDSNYGYTF
TRBV2	14	once	-	TRBJ2-1	TGTGCCAGCATCAGGGGGGGGCCAGGTAATGAGCAGTTCTTC	CASIRGGPGNEQFF
TRBV30	15	-	TRBD2	TRBJ2-3	TGTGCCTGGAGTCCCCGGCGGGGGGGCGGAGATACGCAGTATTTT	CAWSPRRGGGDTQYF
TRBV7-6	13	-	-	TRBJ1-1	TGTGCCAGCAGCCCGGGTTGGAACACTGAAGCTTTCTTT	CASSPGWNTEAFF
TRBV7-9	14	-	TRBD1	TRBJ1-5	TGTGCCAGGACGACAGGGTATAGCAATCAGCCCCAGCATTTT	CARTTGYSNQPQHF
TRBV2	15	-	-	TRBJ1-2	TGTGCCAGCACCCTTGGGGGGTACTCTAACTATGGCTACACCTTC	CASTLGGYSNYGYTF
TRBV2	15	-	-	TRBJ1-2	TGTGCCAGCCGCCAGGAGGGGACGACTATGGGAGGCTACACCTTC	CASRQEGTTMGGYTF
TRBV5-8	14	-	TRBD1	TRBJ2-1	TGTGCCAGCAGCACCGACAGGGGTTACAATGAGCAGTTCTTC	CASSTDRGYNEQFF
TRBV14	14	-	TRBD2	TRBJ2-1	TGTGCCAGCAGCCAAGATCAGCGGGGGGGCCTACAGTTCTTC	CASSQDQRGGLQFF
TRBV9	15	few	-	TRBJ1-1	TGTGCCAGCAGCGCTAGACACACAATGAACACTGAAGCTTTCTTT	CASSARHTMNTEAFF
TRBV6-5	14	-	TRBD1	TRBJ2-7	TGTGCCACCAGACTGACAGGACAGGGTAAAGAGCAGTACTTC	CATRLTGQGKEQYF
TRBV18	14	-	-	TRBJ2-7	TGTGCCAGCTCACCACCCGGCGTTACCTACGAGCAGTACTTC	CASSPPGVTYEQYF
TRBV2	13	-	TRBD1	TRBJ1-2	TGTGCCAGCTCGACAGGGGGAAGCTATGGCTACACCTTC	CASSTGGSYGYTF
TRBV23-1	15	-	TRBD1	TRBJ1-1	TGCGCCAGCAGTCAAATTGACAGGGTGAACACTGAAGCTTTCTTT	CASSQIDRVNTEAFF
TRBV10-1	12	few	-	TRBJ1-5	TGCGCCAGCAAGGAGTTTAGCCAGCCCCAGCATTTT	CASKEFSQPQHF
TRBV11-1	16	-	TRBD1	TRBJ2-7	TGTGCCAGCAGCTGGGCGACTCCGGACAGGGAGTACGAGCAGTACTTC	CASSWATPDREYEQYF
TRBV4-3	13	once	TRBD1	TRBJ1-2	TGCGCCAGCAGCCAGACAGGGGTCTATGGCTACACCTTC	CASSQTGVYGYTF
TRBV19	17	-	TRBD2	TRBJ2-2	TGTGCCAGTAGTATGTCAGCGGGGGGGCCGTCTTCCGGGGAGCTGTTTTTT	CASSMSAGGPSSGELFF
TRBV2	14	-	-	TRBJ2-7	TGTGCCAGCACCTTAGAGCAGTCCTCCTACGAGCAGTACTTC	CASTLEQSSYEQYF
TRBV25-1	15	-	-	TRBJ1-1	TGTGCCAGCAGTGAATCTGGCAGGGCTAGCACTGAAGCTTTCTTT	CASSESGRASTEAFF
TRBV30	11	-	-	TRBJ1-4	TGTGCCTGGAGTGAGGGGGAAAAACTGTTTTTT	CAWSEGEKLFF
TRBV6-1	14	-	-	TRBJ1-5	TGTGCCAGCAGTGAAGCCTCCAGGAGCCCTGTCCAGCATTTT	CASSEASRSPVQHF
TRBV28	18	-	TRBD1	TRBJ2-6	TGTGCCAGCAGTCCGTTGACAGGGGGCAGCTCTGGGGCCAACGTCCTGACTTTC	CASSPLTGGSSGANVLTF
TRBV18	14	-	-	TRBJ2-7	TGTGCCAGCTCACCCTCATTAACCGACCACGAGCAGTACTTC	CASSPSLTDHEQYF
TRBV9	17	-	-	TRBJ2-5	TGTGCCAGCAGCGTAGGTTTGGCGAGAAGACACCAAGAGACCCAGTACTTC	CASSVGLARRHQETQYF
TRBV5-4	15	-	-	TRBJ1-2	TGTGCCAGCAGCTTGGACAGGCCCGATAACTATGGCTACACCTTC	CASSLDRPDNYGYTF